This T cell receptor beta chain emerged from a study of response to subunit inactivated influenza vaccine. Overall study findings and caveats: The authors suggested that few new T cells are recruited per seasonal influenza vaccination.

The germline V gene has CDR1 DFQATT and CDR2 SNEGSKA (reference sequence). V was trimmed by 3 bases and J by 0 bases, leaving 12 bases between them. The length of the CDR3 is 15 residues. One entry per CDR3 protein, called by TCRdb with MiXCR from the RT-PCR reads. The table lists under 850,000 distinct CDR3 sequences, 18% of them singletons. Notes on this clonotype: No antigen is known for it.

The chain uses TRBV20-1 and TRBJ1-5; unclear D gene. This receptor was taken from a middle-aged man who received an inactivated influenza vaccine. The specimen was PBMCs from blood, collected 5 days after vaccination. DNA for the CDR3: TGCAGTGCTAGGACCGACCTATATAGCAATCAGCCCCAGCATTTT. It encodes CSARTDLYSNQPQHF.